One T cell receptor (beta chain) is described in this entry. The record originates from a study of blood T cell repertoires in COVID-19. Study information: The United States, Italy and Spain provided the acute and convalescent COVID-19 samples. The cDNA or gDNA used as material had been derived from T cells, B-cell-depleted T cells, or PBMCs.

V lost 2 bases and J 2 bases, leaving 11 bases between the germline ends. The CDR3 is 15 amino acids. Germline V CDR1 and CDR2: SGDLS, YYNGEE. As handled by the study authors: Amplified reference gene primers provided the basis for estimating nucleated cell counts. Assay used: immunoSEQ multiplex PCR; TCRdb lists only in-frame clones, some missing. Clone size and V and J calls were adopted from that table, with D and trimming inferred from the DNA. The sample yields about 84,000 clones, about 83% seen once. This TCR was sampled from an elderly man with active or convalescent COVID-19. Source material: peripheral blood. This sequence joins TRBV9 and TRBJ2-1; maybe TRBD1 (5 bases). This CDR3 reads CASSVGATTYNEQFF. DNA for the CDR3: TGTGCCAGCAGCGTTGGGGCAACGACCTACAATGAGCAGTTCTTC.